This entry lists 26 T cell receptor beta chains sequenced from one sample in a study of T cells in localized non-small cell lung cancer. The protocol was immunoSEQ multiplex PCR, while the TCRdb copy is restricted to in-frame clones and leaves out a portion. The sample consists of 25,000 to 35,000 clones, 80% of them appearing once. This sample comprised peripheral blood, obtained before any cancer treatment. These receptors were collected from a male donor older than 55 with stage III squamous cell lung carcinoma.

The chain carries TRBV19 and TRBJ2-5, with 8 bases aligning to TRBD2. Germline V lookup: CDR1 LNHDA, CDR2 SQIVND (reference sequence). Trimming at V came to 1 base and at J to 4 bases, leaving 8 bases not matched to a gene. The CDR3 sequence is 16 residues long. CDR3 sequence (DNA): TGTGCCAGTAGTATAGTTCCCCGGGGGGGACGAGAGACCCAGTACTTC. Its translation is CASSIVPRGGRETQYF.

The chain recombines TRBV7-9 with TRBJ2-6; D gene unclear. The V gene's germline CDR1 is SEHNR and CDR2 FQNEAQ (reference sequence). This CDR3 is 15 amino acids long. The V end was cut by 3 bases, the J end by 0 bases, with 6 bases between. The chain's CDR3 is CASSFVFSGANVLTF. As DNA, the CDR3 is TGTGCCAGCAGCTTTGTTTTCTCTGGGGCCAACGTCCTGACTTTC.

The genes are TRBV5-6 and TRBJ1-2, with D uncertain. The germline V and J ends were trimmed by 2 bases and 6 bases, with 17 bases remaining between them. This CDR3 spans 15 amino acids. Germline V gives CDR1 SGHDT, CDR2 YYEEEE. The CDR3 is CASSLEAVPRDGYTF. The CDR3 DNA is TGTGCCAGCAGCTTAGAGGCAGTCCCCCGGGATGGCTACACCTTC.

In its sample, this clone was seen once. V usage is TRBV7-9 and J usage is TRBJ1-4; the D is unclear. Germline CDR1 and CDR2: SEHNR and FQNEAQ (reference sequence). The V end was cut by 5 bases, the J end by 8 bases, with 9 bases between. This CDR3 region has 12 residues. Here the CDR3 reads CASSPASEKLFF. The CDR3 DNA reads TGTGCCAGCAGCCCCGCATCCGAAAAACTGTTTTTT.

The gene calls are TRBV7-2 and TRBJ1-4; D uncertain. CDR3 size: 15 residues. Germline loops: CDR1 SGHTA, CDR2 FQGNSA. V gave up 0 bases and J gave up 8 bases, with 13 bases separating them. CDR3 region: CASSLASTTGEKLFF. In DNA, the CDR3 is TGTGCCAGCAGCTTAGCGAGCACCACGGGGGAAAAACTGTTTTTT.

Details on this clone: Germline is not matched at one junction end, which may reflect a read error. The CDR3, as DNA: TGCGCCAGCAGGCAAGATCCCCCGGGACAGGGGGTAGGTGAAAAACTGTTTTTT. It specifies CASRQDPPGQGVGEKLFF. The V and J genes are TRBV4-3 and TRBJ1-4; 11 bases are a match to TRBD1. In germline, CDR1 is LGHNA, CDR2 YSLEER. The CDR3 loop spans 18 amino acids.

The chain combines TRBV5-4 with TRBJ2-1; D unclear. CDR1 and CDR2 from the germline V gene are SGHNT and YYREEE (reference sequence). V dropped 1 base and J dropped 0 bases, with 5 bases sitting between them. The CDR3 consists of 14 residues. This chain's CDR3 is CASSLPSSYNEQFF. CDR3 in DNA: TGTGCCAGCAGCTTGCCTAGCTCCTACAATGAGCAGTTCTTC.

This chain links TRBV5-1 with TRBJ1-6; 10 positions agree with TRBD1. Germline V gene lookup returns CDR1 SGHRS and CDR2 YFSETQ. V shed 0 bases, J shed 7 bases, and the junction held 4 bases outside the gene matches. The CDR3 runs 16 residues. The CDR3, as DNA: TGCGCCAGCAGCTTGGACGGACAGGGGGACAATTCACCCCTCCACTTT. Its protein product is CASSLDGQGDNSPLHF.

The CDR3 sequence is CASSLGTGVTNEKLFF. In DNA form, the CDR3 reads TGTGCCAGCAGCTTGGGGACAGGAGTTACTAATGAAAAACTGTTTTTT. The chain employs TRBV5-6 and TRBJ1-4; TRBD1 matches at 7 bases. This CDR3 has 16 amino acids. Germline CDR1 reads SGHDT; CDR2 reads YYEEEE. The trim removed 0 bases at V and 2 bases at J, leaving 4 bases unmatched.

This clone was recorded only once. In DNA, the CDR3 is TGCGCCAGCAGCCAGGCCTACGGGAGAGAGACCCAGTACTTC. Translation: CASSQAYGRETQYF. This chain connects TRBV4-3 to TRBJ2-5, with D tentatively TRBD2 (6 bases). Germline assignment: CDR1 LGHNA and CDR2 YSLEER. The CDR3 loop spans 14 amino acids. The ends were cut back, 3 bases at V and 4 bases at J, with 12 bases in the middle.

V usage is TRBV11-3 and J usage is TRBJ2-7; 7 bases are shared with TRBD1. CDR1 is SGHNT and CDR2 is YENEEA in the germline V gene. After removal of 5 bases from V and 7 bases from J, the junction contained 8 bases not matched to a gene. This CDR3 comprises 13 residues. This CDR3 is CASSTSQGSEQYF. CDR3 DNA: TGTGCCAGCAGCACGTCACAGGGGTCGGAGCAGTACTTC.

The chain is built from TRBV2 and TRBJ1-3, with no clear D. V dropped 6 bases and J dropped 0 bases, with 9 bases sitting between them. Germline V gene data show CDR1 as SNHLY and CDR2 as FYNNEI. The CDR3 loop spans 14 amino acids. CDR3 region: CASSTLASGNTIYF. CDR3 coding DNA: TGTGCCAGCAGCACGCTAGCCTCTGGAAACACCATATATTTT.

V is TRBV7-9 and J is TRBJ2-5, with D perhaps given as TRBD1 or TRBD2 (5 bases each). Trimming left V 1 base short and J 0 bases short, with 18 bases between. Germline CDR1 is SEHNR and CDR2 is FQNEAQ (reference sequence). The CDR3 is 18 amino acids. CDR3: CASSLVGVGSLDQETQYF. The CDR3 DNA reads TGTGCCAGCAGCTTAGTGGGGGTGGGGTCTTTGGACCAAGAGACCCAGTACTTC.

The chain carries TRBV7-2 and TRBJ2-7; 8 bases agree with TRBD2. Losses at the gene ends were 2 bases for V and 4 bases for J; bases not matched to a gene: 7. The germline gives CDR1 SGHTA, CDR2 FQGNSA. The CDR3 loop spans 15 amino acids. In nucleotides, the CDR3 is TGTGCCAGCAGCTTACCGGGGGGGGCCCCTTACGAGCAGTACTTC. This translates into CASSLPGGAPYEQYF. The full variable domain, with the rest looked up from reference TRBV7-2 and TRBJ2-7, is GAGVSQSPSNKVTEKGKDVELRCDPISGHTALYWYRQSLGQGLEFLIYFQGNSAPDKSGLPSDRFSAERTGGSVSTLTIQRTQQEDSAVYLCASSLPGGAPYEQYFGPGTRLTVT.

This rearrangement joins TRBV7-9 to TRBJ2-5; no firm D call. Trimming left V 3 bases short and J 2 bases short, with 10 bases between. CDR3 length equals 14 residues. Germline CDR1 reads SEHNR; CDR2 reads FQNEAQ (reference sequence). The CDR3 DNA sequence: TGTGCCAGCAGCTTGTACGGGTTACAAGAGACCCAGTACTTC. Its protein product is CASSLYGLQETQYF.

In DNA form, the CDR3 reads TGTGCCAGCTCACCACCCTCGCAGGGGGCTGGCTACACCTTC. Translating it yields CASSPPSQGAGYTF. V and J are TRBV18 and TRBJ1-2; 8 nucleotides match TRBD1. The germline V gene has CDR1 KGHSH and CDR2 LQKENI. CDR3 length: 14 amino acids. V was pared by 0 bases and J by 7 bases, with 4 bases of the junction left unmatched.

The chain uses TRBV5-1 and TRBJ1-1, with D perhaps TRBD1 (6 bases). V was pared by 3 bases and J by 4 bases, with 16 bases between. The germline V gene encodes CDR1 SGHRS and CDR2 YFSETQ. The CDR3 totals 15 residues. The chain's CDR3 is CASSSLGAVGTEAFF. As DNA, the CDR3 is TGCGCCAGCAGCTCCCTGGGGGCGGTAGGCACTGAAGCTTTCTTT.

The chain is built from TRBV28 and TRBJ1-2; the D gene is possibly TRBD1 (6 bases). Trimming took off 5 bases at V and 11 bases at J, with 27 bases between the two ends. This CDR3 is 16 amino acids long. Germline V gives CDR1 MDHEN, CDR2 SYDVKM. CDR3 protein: CASSVYSGTKRRAYTF. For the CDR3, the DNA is TGTGCCAGCAGTGTATACTCCGGGACAAAAAGGAGAGCGTACACCTTC.

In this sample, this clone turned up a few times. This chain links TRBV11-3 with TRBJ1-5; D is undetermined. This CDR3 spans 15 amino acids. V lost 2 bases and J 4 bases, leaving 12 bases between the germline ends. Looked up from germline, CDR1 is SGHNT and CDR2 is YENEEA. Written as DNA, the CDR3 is TGTGCCAGCAGCTTACTCCGGGAGGTGAATCAGCCCCAGCATTTT. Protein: CASSLLREVNQPQHF.

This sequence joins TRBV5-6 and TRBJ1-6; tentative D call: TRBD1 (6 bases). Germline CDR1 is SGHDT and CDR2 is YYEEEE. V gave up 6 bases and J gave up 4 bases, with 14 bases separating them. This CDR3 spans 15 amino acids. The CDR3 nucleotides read TGTGCCAGCACCCTAGGGGACATGTATAATTCACCCCTCCACTTT. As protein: CASTLGDMYNSPLHF.

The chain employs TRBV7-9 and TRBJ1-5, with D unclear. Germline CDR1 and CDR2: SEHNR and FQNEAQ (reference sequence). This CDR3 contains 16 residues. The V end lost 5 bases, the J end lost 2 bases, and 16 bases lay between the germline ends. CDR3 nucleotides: TGTGCCAGCAGCGACCGGCCCGACCGTGGCAATCAGCCCCAGCATTTT. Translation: CASSDRPDRGNQPQHF.

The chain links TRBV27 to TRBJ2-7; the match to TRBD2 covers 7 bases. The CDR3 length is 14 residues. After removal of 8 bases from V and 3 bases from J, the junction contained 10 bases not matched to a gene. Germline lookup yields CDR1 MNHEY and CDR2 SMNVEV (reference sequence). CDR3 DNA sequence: TGTGCCAGCCGACAATCGACTAGCCACTACGAGCAGTACTTC. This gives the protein CASRQSTSHYEQYF.

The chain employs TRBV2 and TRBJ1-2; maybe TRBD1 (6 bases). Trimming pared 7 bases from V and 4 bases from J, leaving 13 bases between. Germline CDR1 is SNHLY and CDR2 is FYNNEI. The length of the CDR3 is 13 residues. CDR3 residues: CASIEGGSYGYTF. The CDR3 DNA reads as TGTGCCAGCATCGAGGGGGGATCCTATGGCTACACCTTC.

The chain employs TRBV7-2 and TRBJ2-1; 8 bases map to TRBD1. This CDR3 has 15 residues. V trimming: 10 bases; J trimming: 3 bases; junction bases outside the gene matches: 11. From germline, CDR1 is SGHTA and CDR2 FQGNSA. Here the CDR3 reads CATKLSGGGYNEQFF. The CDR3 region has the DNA TGTGCCACCAAGCTCTCAGGGGGCGGCTACAATGAGCAGTTCTTC.

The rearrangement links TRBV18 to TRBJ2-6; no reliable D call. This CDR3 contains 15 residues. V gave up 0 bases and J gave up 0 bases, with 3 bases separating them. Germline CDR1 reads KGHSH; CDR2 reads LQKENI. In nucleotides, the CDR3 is TGTGCCAGCTCACCACCATACTCTGGGGCCAACGTCCTGACTTTC. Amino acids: CASSPPYSGANVLTF.

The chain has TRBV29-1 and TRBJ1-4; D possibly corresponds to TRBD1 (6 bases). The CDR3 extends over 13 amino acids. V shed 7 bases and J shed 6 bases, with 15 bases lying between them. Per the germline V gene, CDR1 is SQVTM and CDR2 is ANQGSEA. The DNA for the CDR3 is TGCAGCGCCGGCGGGGGCTTAGATGAAAAACTGTTTTTT. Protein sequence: CSAGGGLDEKLFF.